Listed below are T cell receptor beta chains from one sample, sequenced in a study of blood T cell repertoires in COVID-19. Clones were sequenced by immunoSEQ multiplex PCR, and TCRdb holds only the in-frame ones, with some missing. Counted here are under 250,000 clones, roughly 84% occurring once; the ten biggest clones make up less than 2.5%. Sequenced input: peripheral blood. These receptors came from a woman aged 55-69 years with acute or convalescent COVID-19. CDR3s include the opening cysteine and the closing phenylalanine or tryptophan. D genes are given only for firm matches. The size of a clone is reported for some rows only, either as once, few or many, or as a class for expanded clones.

clone_size: few
j_call: TRBJ2-1
v_call: TRBV7-6
cdr3_length: 15
d_call: .
cdr3_aa: CASSSVATSRSEQFF
cdr3_nt: TGTGCCAGCAGCTCTGTAGCGACTTCTCGGAGTGAGCAGTTCTTC

clone_size: .
j_call: TRBJ1-1
v_call: TRBV12-5
cdr3_length: 14
d_call: TRBD1
cdr3_aa: CASGLVAGGTEAFF
cdr3_nt: TGTGCTAGTGGTTTGGTGGCAGGGGGCACTGAAGCTTTCTTT

clone_size: .
j_call: TRBJ1-4
v_call: TRBV5-1
cdr3_length: 15
d_call: TRBD1
cdr3_aa: CASSNDRGRQEKLFF
cdr3_nt: TGCGCCAGCAGCAACGACAGGGGACGGCAGGAAAAACTGTTTTTT

clone_size: .
j_call: TRBJ1-1
v_call: TRBV19
cdr3_length: 16
d_call: TRBD1
cdr3_aa: CASSSRQGARSTEAFF
cdr3_nt: TGTGCCAGTAGTTCCCGGCAGGGGGCCCGCTCTACTGAAGCTTTCTTT

clone_size: .
j_call: TRBJ2-7
v_call: TRBV5-1
cdr3_length: 14
d_call: TRBD1
cdr3_aa: CASRFGDRAYEQYF
cdr3_nt: TGCGCCAGCAGGTTTGGGGACAGGGCCTACGAGCAGTACTTC

clone_size: .
j_call: TRBJ2-1
v_call: TRBV12-3/TRBV12-4
cdr3_length: 11
d_call: .
cdr3_aa: CASSRGNEQFF
cdr3_nt: TGTGCCAGCAGCCGGGGGAATGAGCAGTTCTTC

clone_size: .
j_call: TRBJ2-2
v_call: TRBV2
cdr3_length: 15
d_call: TRBD1
cdr3_aa: CASSGGTGHTGELFF
cdr3_nt: TGTGCCAGCAGTGGGGGGACAGGGCACACCGGGGAGCTGTTTTTT

clone_size: .
j_call: TRBJ1-4
v_call: TRBV2
cdr3_length: 13
d_call: .
cdr3_aa: CASSGATNEKLFF
cdr3_nt: TGTGCCAGCAGTGGCGCAACTAATGAAAAACTGTTTTTT

clone_size: .
j_call: TRBJ2-3
v_call: TRBV5-6
cdr3_length: 16
d_call: TRBD2
cdr3_aa: CASSLLAGVSTDTQYF
cdr3_nt: TGTGCCAGCAGCCTACTAGCGGGAGTAAGCACAGATACGCAGTATTTT

clone_size: once
j_call: TRBJ2-5
v_call: TRBV5-6
cdr3_length: 14
d_call: .
cdr3_aa: CASSSLRTQETQYF
cdr3_nt: TGTGCCAGCAGCTCCCTAAGGACACAAGAGACCCAGTACTTC

clone_size: .
j_call: TRBJ1-2
v_call: TRBV5-1
cdr3_length: 17
d_call: .
cdr3_aa: CASSLGIAGTTNYGYTF
cdr3_nt: TGCGCCAGCAGCTTGGGGATAGCTGGGACAACCAACTATGGCTACACCTTC

clone_size: .
j_call: TRBJ1-5
v_call: TRBV6-1
cdr3_length: 15
d_call: .
cdr3_aa: CASSEMDKFNQPQHF
cdr3_nt: TGTGCCAGCAGTGAAATGGACAAATTCAATCAGCCCCAGCATTTT

clone_size: once
j_call: TRBJ2-7
v_call: TRBV29-1
cdr3_length: 12
d_call: .
cdr3_aa: CSVESLGTEQYF
cdr3_nt: TGCAGCGTTGAATCGCTCGGTACCGAGCAGTACTTC

clone_size: .
j_call: TRBJ1-5
v_call: TRBV6-2/TRBV6-3
cdr3_length: 15
d_call: .
cdr3_aa: CASSYSHYLNQPQHF
cdr3_nt: TGTGCCAGCAGTTACTCGCACTACCTCAATCAGCCCCAGCATTTT

clone_size: .
j_call: TRBJ2-3
v_call: TRBV5-1
cdr3_length: 17
d_call: TRBD2
cdr3_aa: CASSLRGLAGDTDTQYF
cdr3_nt: TGCGCCAGCAGCTTGAGGGGACTAGCGGGGGACACAGATACGCAGTATTTT

clone_size: once
j_call: TRBJ1-2
v_call: TRBV29-1
cdr3_length: 12
d_call: .
cdr3_aa: CSVDDRTYGYTF
cdr3_nt: TGCAGCGTTGACGACAGAACCTATGGCTACACCTTC

clone_size: .
j_call: TRBJ1-3
v_call: TRBV30
cdr3_length: 16
d_call: .
cdr3_aa: CAWSGGTGSVGNTIYF
cdr3_nt: TGTGCCTGGAGTGGGGGAACAGGGAGTGTTGGAAACACCATATATTTT

clone_size: .
j_call: TRBJ1-2
v_call: TRBV28
cdr3_length: 13
d_call: .
cdr3_aa: CASSASAGIGYTF
cdr3_nt: TGTGCCAGCAGCGCCTCCGCGGGTATTGGCTACACCTTC

clone_size: .
j_call: TRBJ2-1
v_call: TRBV12-3/TRBV12-4
cdr3_length: 11
d_call: .
cdr3_aa: CASSYSNEQFF
cdr3_nt: TGTGCCAGCAGTTACAGCAATGAGCAGTTCTTC

clone_size: few
j_call: TRBJ1-2
v_call: TRBV7-9
cdr3_length: 16
d_call: TRBD1
cdr3_aa: CASSLGADRVFGGYTF
cdr3_nt: TGTGCCAGCAGCTTAGGGGCGGACAGGGTTTTCGGTGGCTACACCTTC

clone_size: .
j_call: TRBJ1-1
v_call: TRBV5-1
cdr3_length: 14
d_call: TRBD1
cdr3_aa: CASSLKQGSTEAFF
cdr3_nt: TGCGCCAGCAGCTTAAAACAGGGGTCCACTGAAGCTTTCTTT

clone_size: .
j_call: TRBJ1-2
v_call: TRBV7-2
cdr3_length: 16
d_call: .
cdr3_aa: CASSLGWFGNNYGYTF
cdr3_nt: TGTGCCAGCAGCTTAGGATGGTTCGGGAATAACTATGGCTACACCTTC

clone_size: few
j_call: TRBJ2-7
v_call: TRBV13
cdr3_length: 14
d_call: TRBD2
cdr3_aa: CASSLARLADEQYF
cdr3_nt: TGTGCCAGCAGCTTAGCCCGACTAGCCGACGAGCAGTACTTC

clone_size: .
j_call: TRBJ1-1
v_call: TRBV5-1
cdr3_length: 14
d_call: .
cdr3_aa: CASSFARRDTEAFF
cdr3_nt: TGCGCCAGCAGCTTTGCTCGACGGGACACTGAAGCTTTCTTT

clone_size: few
j_call: TRBJ1-4
v_call: TRBV5-5
cdr3_length: 13
d_call: .
cdr3_aa: CASSRVTNEKLFF
cdr3_nt: TGTGCCAGCAGCCGAGTGACTAATGAAAAACTGTTTTTT

clone_size: .
j_call: TRBJ1-3
v_call: TRBV18
cdr3_length: 14
d_call: .
cdr3_aa: CASSPRSTGNTIYF
cdr3_nt: TGTGCCAGCTCACCACGAAGCACTGGAAACACCATATATTTT

clone_size: .
j_call: TRBJ2-7
v_call: TRBV10-3
cdr3_length: 12
d_call: .
cdr3_aa: CATMSGIYEQYF
cdr3_nt: TGTGCCACCATGTCAGGGATCTACGAGCAGTACTTC

clone_size: .
j_call: TRBJ2-1
v_call: TRBV29-1
cdr3_length: 13
d_call: .
cdr3_aa: CSVVGQGHNEQFF
cdr3_nt: TGCAGCGTTGTAGGGCAGGGGCACAATGAGCAGTTCTTC

clone_size: .
j_call: TRBJ2-3
v_call: TRBV7-2
cdr3_length: 14
d_call: .
cdr3_aa: CASSLRGPTDTQYF
cdr3_nt: TGTGCCAGCAGCTTACGGGGTCCCACAGATACGCAGTATTTT

clone_size: .
j_call: TRBJ1-1
v_call: TRBV30
cdr3_length: 13
d_call: TRBD1
cdr3_aa: CAWADRGDAEAFF
cdr3_nt: TGTGCCTGGGCAGACAGGGGGGACGCTGAAGCTTTCTTT

clone_size: once
j_call: TRBJ1-1
v_call: TRBV6-5
cdr3_length: 15
d_call: .
cdr3_aa: CASSYSQALNTEAFF
cdr3_nt: TGTGCCAGCAGTTACTCGCAGGCCTTGAACACTGAAGCTTTCTTT

clone_size: .
j_call: TRBJ2-3
v_call: TRBV30
cdr3_length: 16
d_call: TRBD1
cdr3_aa: CAWSAPGTGVGDTQYF
cdr3_nt: TGTGCCTGGAGCGCTCCCGGGACAGGGGTCGGAGATACGCAGTATTTT

clone_size: .
j_call: TRBJ1-4
v_call: TRBV5-6
cdr3_length: 16
d_call: TRBD1
cdr3_aa: CASSSDRGLRNEKLFF
cdr3_nt: TGTGCCAGCAGCAGTGACAGGGGGCTCCGAAATGAAAAACTGTTTTTT

clone_size: .
j_call: TRBJ2-3
v_call: TRBV28
cdr3_length: 16
d_call: TRBD1
cdr3_aa: CASSSGQGAGTDTQYF
cdr3_nt: TGTGCCAGCAGTTCCGGACAGGGGGCTGGGACAGATACGCAGTATTTT

clone_size: .
j_call: TRBJ1-6
v_call: TRBV2
cdr3_length: 14
d_call: .
cdr3_aa: CASSDGFLNSPLHF
cdr3_nt: TGTGCCAGCAGTGACGGGTTTTTGAACTCACCCCTCCACTTT

clone_size: .
j_call: TRBJ2-1
v_call: TRBV27
cdr3_length: 16
d_call: TRBD2
cdr3_aa: CASSRKAGGTYNEQFF
cdr3_nt: TGTGCCAGCAGCCGTAAAGCGGGGGGAACCTACAATGAGCAGTTCTTC

clone_size: .
j_call: TRBJ1-2
v_call: TRBV2
cdr3_length: 12
d_call: TRBD1
cdr3_aa: CASRGQGRGYTF
cdr3_nt: TGTGCCAGCAGGGGACAGGGGCGAGGCTACACCTTC

clone_size: .
j_call: TRBJ1-1
v_call: TRBV7-8
cdr3_length: 13
d_call: TRBD1
cdr3_aa: CASSVTGATEAFF
cdr3_nt: TGTGCCAGCAGCGTAACAGGGGCCACTGAAGCTTTCTTT

clone_size: .
j_call: TRBJ1-4
v_call: TRBV6-5
cdr3_length: 12
d_call: .
cdr3_aa: CASGRVKEKLFF
cdr3_nt: TGTGCCAGCGGCAGGGTTAAGGAAAAACTGTTTTTT

clone_size: .
j_call: TRBJ2-2
v_call: TRBV7-9
cdr3_length: 15
d_call: .
cdr3_aa: CASRPGTRDTGELFF
cdr3_nt: TGTGCCAGCAGGCCGGGTACCAGAGACACCGGGGAGCTGTTTTTT

clone_size: .
j_call: TRBJ2-5
v_call: TRBV5-5
cdr3_length: 13
d_call: TRBD1
cdr3_aa: CASSVGQEETQYF
cdr3_nt: TGTGCCAGCAGCGTGGGACAGGAAGAGACCCAGTACTTC

clone_size: .
j_call: TRBJ1-5
v_call: TRBV4-1
cdr3_length: 16
d_call: .
cdr3_aa: CASSQDRGRLNQPQHF
cdr3_nt: TGCGCCAGCAGCCAAGACAGGGGAAGATTGAATCAGCCCCAGCATTTT

clone_size: .
j_call: TRBJ2-7
v_call: TRBV30
cdr3_length: 12
d_call: .
cdr3_aa: CAWSYSSYEQYF
cdr3_nt: TGTGCCTGGAGTTATAGCTCCTACGAGCAGTACTTC